What follows are 5 T cell receptor beta chains derived from one specimen sequenced in a study of blood T cell repertoires in COVID-19. TCRdb keeps only in-frame clones here, not all; method: immunoSEQ multiplex PCR. The sample shows almost 200,000 clones, approximately 87% of them seen only once. Input material: peripheral blood. These receptors came from a woman in her 70s with acute or convalescent COVID-19.

The V call is TRBV5-1, the J call TRBJ2-5, with TRBD1 matching over 11 bases. J gave up 5 bases and V 4 bases, and 7 bases lay outside the gene matches. Per the germline V gene, CDR1 is SGHRS and CDR2 is YFSETQ. The CDR3 totals 15 residues. CDR3 region: CASSIGQGAVETQYF. The CDR3 region has the DNA TGCGCCAGCAGCATAGGACAGGGGGCCGTGGAGACCCAGTACTTC.

The chain employs TRBV18 and TRBJ2-7, with D possibly TRBD1 on 5 matching bases. CDR3 length equals 13 residues. V dropped 4 bases and J dropped 6 bases, with 13 bases sitting between them. Germline assignment: CDR1 KGHSH and CDR2 LQKENI. CDR3 region: CASSQQGQAEQYF. The CDR3 DNA reads TGTGCCAGCTCACAGCAGGGCCAGGCCGAGCAGTACTTC. Full variable domain (rest looked up from reference TRBV18 and TRBJ2-7): NAGVMQNPRHLVRRRGQEARLRCSPMKGHSHVYWYRQLPEEGLKFMVYLQKENIIDESGMPKERFSAEFPKEGPSILRIQQVVRGDSAAYFCASSQQGQAEQYFGPGTRLTVT.

The genes are TRBV2 and TRBJ2-5, with 13 bases aligning to TRBD2. The V and J ends lost 6 bases and 2 bases, in that order; junction bases with no gene match: 3. The CDR3 has 15 residues. Germline V CDR1 and CDR2: SNHLY, FYNNEI. The CDR3 region is CASSVLAGGQETQYF. CDR3 DNA: TGTGCCAGCAGCGTACTAGCGGGGGGGCAAGAGACCCAGTACTTC.

The rearrangement joins TRBV5-1 to TRBJ2-2; D call uncertain. Trimming removed 8 bases at V and 2 bases at J, with 16 bases between. Germline V lookup: CDR1 SGHRS, CDR2 YFSETQ. The CDR3 sequence is 15 residues long. Here the CDR3 DNA reads TGCGCCAGTACGCTCACGGCAGGAAACACCGGGGAGCTGTTTTTT. Its protein product is CASTLTAGNTGELFF. The full variable domain, completed using reference TRBV5-1 and TRBJ2-2, is KAGVTQTPRYLIKTRGQQVTLSCSPISGHRSVSWYQQTPGQGLQFLFEYFSETQRNKGNFPGRFSGRQFSNSRSEMNVSTLELGDSALYLCASTLTAGNTGELFFGEGSRLTVL.

This clone was recorded only once. V and J are TRBV2 and TRBJ2-5; D is ambiguous. Germline V gives CDR1 SNHLY, CDR2 FYNNEI. This CDR3 is 12 amino acids long. Trimming pared 5 bases from V and 5 bases from J, leaving 9 bases between. The chain's CDR3 is CASSPFGETQYF. Here the CDR3 DNA reads TGTGCCAGCAGTCCTTTCGGTGAGACCCAGTACTTC.